This T cell receptor (beta chain) is drawn from a study of PD-1 blockade in mismatch repair-deficient tumors. The CDR3 covers 16 residues. The V gene's germline CDR1 is LGHNA and CDR2 YSLEER. After removal of 1 base from V and 4 bases from J, the junction contained 2 bases not matched to a gene. Sequencing used immunoSEQ multiplex PCR; TCRdb keeps in-frame clones, though not all of them. The table includes 80,000 to 100,000 clones, around 85% detected once. All patients were mismatch repair deficient, assessed by either PCR or immunohistochemistry. The TCR-sequenced patients were a few responders to pembrolizumab.

The sample here was peripheral blood, taken 12 weeks after starting pembrolizumab. This TCR came from an adult with mismatch repair-deficient cancer. The V and J genes are TRBV4-3 and TRBJ2-3; 13 bases align to TRBD2. The CDR3 DNA is TGCGCCAGCAGCCAAGTACTAGCGGGAGGGCCAGATACGCAGTATTTT. Its protein product is CASSQVLAGGPDTQYF.